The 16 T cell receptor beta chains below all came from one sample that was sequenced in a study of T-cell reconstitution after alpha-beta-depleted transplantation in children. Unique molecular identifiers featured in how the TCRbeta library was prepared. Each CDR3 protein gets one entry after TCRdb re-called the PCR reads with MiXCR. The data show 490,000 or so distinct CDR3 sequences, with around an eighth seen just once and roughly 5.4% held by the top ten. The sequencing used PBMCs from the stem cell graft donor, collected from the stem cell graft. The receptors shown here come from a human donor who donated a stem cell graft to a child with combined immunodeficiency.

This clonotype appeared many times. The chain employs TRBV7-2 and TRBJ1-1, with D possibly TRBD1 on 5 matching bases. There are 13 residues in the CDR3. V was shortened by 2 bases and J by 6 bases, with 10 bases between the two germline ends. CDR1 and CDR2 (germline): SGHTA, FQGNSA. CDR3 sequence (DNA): TGTGCCAGCAGCTTATGGGGGGTCCCTGAAGCTTTCTTT. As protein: CASSLWGVPEAFF. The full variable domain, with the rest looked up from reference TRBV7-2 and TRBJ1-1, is GAGVSQSPSNKVTEKGKDVELRCDPISGHTALYWYRQSLGQGLEFLIYFQGNSAPDKSGLPSDRFSAERTGGSVSTLTIQRTQQEDSAVYLCASSLWGVPEAFFGQGTRLTVV.

This CDR3 is CSARDGTGLIQPQHF. CDR3 nucleotides: TGCAGTGCTAGAGATGGGACGGGCCTCATCCAGCCCCAGCATTTT. J is TRBJ1-5 and V is TRBV20-1, with D maybe TRBD1 (5 bases). The CDR3 sequence is 15 residues long. Trimming pared 0 bases from V and 7 bases from J, leaving 16 bases between. CDR1 is DFQATT, CDR2 SNEGSKA, per germline (reference sequence).

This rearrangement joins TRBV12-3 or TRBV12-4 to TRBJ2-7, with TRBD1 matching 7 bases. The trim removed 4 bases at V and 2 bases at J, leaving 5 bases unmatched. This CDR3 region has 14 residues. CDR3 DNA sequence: TGTGCCAGCAGTTCTGGACAGGACACCTACGAGCAGTACTTC. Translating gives CASSSGQDTYEQYF.

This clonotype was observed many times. The CDR3 region is CASSATANIYNQPQHF. In DNA, the CDR3 is TGTGCCAGCAGTGCGACAGCTAATATTTACAATCAGCCCCAGCATTTT. The chain is built from TRBV27 and TRBJ1-5; possibly TRBD1 for D (5 bases). There are 16 residues in the CDR3. V dropped 5 bases and J dropped 3 bases, with 17 bases sitting between them. Looked up from germline, CDR1 is MNHEY and CDR2 is SMNVEV (reference sequence).

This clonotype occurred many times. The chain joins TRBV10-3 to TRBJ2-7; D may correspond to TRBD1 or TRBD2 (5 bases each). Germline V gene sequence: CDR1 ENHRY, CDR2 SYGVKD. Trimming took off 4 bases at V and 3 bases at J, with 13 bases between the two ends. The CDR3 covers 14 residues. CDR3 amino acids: CAISAVGDDYEQYF. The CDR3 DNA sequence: TGTGCCATCAGTGCAGTGGGGGATGACTACGAGCAGTACTTC.

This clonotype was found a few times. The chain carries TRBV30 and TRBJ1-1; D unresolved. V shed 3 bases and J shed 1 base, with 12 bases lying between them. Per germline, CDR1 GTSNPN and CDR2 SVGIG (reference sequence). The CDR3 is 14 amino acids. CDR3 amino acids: CAWRADGANTEAFF. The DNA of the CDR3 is TGTGCCTGGAGGGCGGACGGTGCGAACACTGAAGCTTTCTTT.

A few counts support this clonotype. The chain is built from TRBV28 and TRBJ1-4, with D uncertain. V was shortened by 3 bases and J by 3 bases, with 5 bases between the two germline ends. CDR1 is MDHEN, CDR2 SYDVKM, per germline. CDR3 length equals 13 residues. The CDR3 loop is CASSFGSNEKLFF. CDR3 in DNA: TGTGCCAGCAGTTTCGGATCTAATGAAAAACTGTTTTTT.

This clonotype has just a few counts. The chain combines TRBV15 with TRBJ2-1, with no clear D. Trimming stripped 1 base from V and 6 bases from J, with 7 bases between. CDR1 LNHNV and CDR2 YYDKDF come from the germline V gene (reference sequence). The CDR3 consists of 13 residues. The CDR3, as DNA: TGTGCCACCAGCAGAGTCAGAGCCAATGAGCAGTTCTTC. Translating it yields CATSRVRANEQFF.

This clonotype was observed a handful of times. CDR3 bases: TGTGCCAGCAGCCGGGGGGAGATCAACACCGGGGAGCTGTTTTTT. Protein product: CASSRGEINTGELFF. V and J are TRBV5-5 and TRBJ2-2; 7 bases fit TRBD2. The CDR3 loop spans 15 amino acids. Germline CDR1 SGHKS, CDR2 YYEKEE (reference sequence). Trimming removed 4 bases from V and 2 bases from J; junction bases left unmatched: 5.

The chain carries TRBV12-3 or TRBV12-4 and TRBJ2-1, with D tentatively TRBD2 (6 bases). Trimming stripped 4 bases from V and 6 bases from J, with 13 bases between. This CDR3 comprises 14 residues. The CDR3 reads CASSYTGAVNEQFF. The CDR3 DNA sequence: TGTGCCAGCAGTTATACGGGAGCGGTCAATGAGCAGTTCTTC.

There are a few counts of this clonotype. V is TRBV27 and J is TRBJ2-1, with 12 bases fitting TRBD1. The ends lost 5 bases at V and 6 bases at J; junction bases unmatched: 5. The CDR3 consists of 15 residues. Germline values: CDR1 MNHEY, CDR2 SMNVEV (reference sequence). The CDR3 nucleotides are TGTGCCAGCAGTGCCGGGACAGGGGGCTCCAATGAGCAGTTCTTC. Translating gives CASSAGTGGSNEQFF.

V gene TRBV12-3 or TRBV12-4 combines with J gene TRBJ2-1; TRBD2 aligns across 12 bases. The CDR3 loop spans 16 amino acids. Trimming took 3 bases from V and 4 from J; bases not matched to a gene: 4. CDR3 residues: CASSFRLAGVYNEQFF. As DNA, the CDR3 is TGTGCCAGCAGTTTCCGACTAGCGGGGGTATACAATGAGCAGTTCTTC.

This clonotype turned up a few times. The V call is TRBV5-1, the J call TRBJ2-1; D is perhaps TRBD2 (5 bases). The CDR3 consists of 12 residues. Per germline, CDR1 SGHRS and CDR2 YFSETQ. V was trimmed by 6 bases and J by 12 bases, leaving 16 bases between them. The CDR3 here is CASTPDSMTQFF. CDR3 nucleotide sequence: TGCGCCAGCACCCCGGACTCTATGACGCAGTTCTTC.

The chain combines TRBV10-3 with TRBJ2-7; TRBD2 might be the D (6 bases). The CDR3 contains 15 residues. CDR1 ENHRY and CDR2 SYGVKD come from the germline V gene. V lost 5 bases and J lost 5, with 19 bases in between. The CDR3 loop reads CAISSFPLEGNEQYF. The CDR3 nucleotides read TGTGCCATCAGTTCCTTCCCCCTGGAGGGTAACGAGCAGTACTTC.

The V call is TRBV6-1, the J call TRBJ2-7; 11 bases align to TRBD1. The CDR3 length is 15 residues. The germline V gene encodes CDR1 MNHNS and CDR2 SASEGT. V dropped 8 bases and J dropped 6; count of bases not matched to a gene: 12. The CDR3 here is CASRLGTGGMREQYF. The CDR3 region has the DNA TGTGCCAGCCGACTCGGGACAGGGGGTATGCGCGAGCAGTACTTC.

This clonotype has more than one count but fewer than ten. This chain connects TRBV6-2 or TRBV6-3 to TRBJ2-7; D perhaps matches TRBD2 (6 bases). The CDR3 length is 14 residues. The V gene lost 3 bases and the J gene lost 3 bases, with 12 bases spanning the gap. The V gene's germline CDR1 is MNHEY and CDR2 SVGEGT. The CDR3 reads CASSYGTLVYEQYF. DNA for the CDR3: TGTGCCAGCAGTTATGGGACTCTTGTCTACGAGCAGTACTTC.